This entry concerns a single T cell receptor (beta chain). Its cognate antigen is unknown. CDR3 regions were amplified by Arm-PCR using iRepertoire HTBI primers to build TCR beta libraries. TCRdb ran MiXCR on the multiplex PCR reads and lists one entry per CDR3 protein. Among 400,000 to 500,000 distinct CDR3 sequences listed, about 16% were seen once. These data come from a study of regulatory T cells in long-lasting Graves disease. Whole-study results and caveats: Persistent disease was characterized by preferential usage of TRBV28, TRBJ1-2 and TRBJ2-5.

Time point meaning: newly diagnosed GD, antithyroid drugs for less than 3 months. Following extraction of RNA from PBMCs, that RNA was used to make the TCR library. Trimming removed 5 bases from V and 7 bases from J, with 12 bases in between. CDR3 length: 12 amino acids. In germline, CDR1 is SGHAT, CDR2 FQNNGV. These data also featured in a second study, about T cells in Graves' hyperthyroidism and ophthalmopathy.

V gene TRBV11-2 combines with J gene TRBJ2-7; D gene uncertain. The sample was peripheral blood mononuclear cells (PBMCs), taken at new diagnosis, from a patient treated with antithyroid drugs. The sequence came from a woman younger than 35 with Graves disease. For the CDR3, the DNA is TGTGCCAGCAGCCCCCGATACAATGAGCAGTACTTC. Encoded protein: CASSPRYNEQYF.